A single sample is the source of the 15 T cell receptor beta chains below, sequenced in a study of T cell responses to AZD1222 COVID-19 vaccine listed by TCRdb under 2021. The library was obtained by the immunoSEQ multiplex PCR assay. As stored in TCRdb, this immuneACCESS dataset retains in-frame rearrangements with V and J assigned. A fraction of the clones does not appear; measured against another copy, unresolved V genes explain less than half of the discrepancy, and the remainder lacks a known reason. The sample table contains roughly 150,000 clones; only one count was recorded for roughly 92% of them. Around 1.6% of the sample comes from the top ten. The time point label for this specimen denotes: baseline before first vaccination. The input for sequencing was peripheral blood, taken on day 0 of AZD1222 vaccination. Receptors were obtained from an adult in good health.

This clone was observed once. This rearrangement joins TRBV27 to TRBJ2-1; 8 bases map to TRBD2. The V segment lost 0 bases and the J segment 8 bases; nucleotides outside the gene matches: 6. This CDR3 has 15 amino acids. CDR1 and CDR2 from the germline V gene are MNHEY and SMNVEV (reference sequence). The CDR3 DNA reads as TGTGCCAGCAGTTTATCGACGGGGGGGCAGGATGAGCAGTTCTTC. Encoded protein: CASSLSTGGQDEQFF.

This chain links TRBV18 with TRBJ1-5, with D perhaps TRBD1 (5 bases). This CDR3 has 13 amino acids. Trimming left V 2 bases short and J 8 bases short, with 10 bases between. Germline V CDR1 and CDR2: KGHSH, LQKENI. CDR3 in amino acids: CASSPDRDEPQHF. As DNA, the CDR3 is TGTGCCAGCTCACCAGACAGAGATGAGCCCCAGCATTTT.

This rearrangement joins TRBV13 to TRBJ2-5; 12 bases fit TRBD2. Germline loops: CDR1 PRHDT, CDR2 FYEKMQ (reference sequence). J gave up 4 bases and V 1 base, and 13 bases lay outside the gene matches. CDR3 size: 19 residues. CDR3 residues: CASSLEATSGGVNSETQYF. DNA of the CDR3: TGTGCCAGCAGCTTAGAGGCGACTAGCGGGGGCGTCAATTCAGAGACCCAGTACTTC.

The chain combines TRBV24-1 with TRBJ1-2; D is unclear. From germline, CDR1 is KGHDR and CDR2 SFDVKD. V lost 3 bases and J lost 3, with 4 bases in between. The CDR3 consists of 12 residues. The CDR3 region is CATSDRDYGYTF. The CDR3 DNA reads TGTGCCACCAGTGATAGAGACTATGGCTACACCTTC.

The chain links TRBV10-1 to TRBJ1-1; D is possibly TRBD1 (5 bases). This CDR3 is built from 13 residues. CDR1 WNHNN and CDR2 SYGVQD come from the germline V gene (reference sequence). Trimming left V 4 bases short and J 3 bases short, with 9 bases between. In DNA, the CDR3 is TGCGCCAGCAGTGCAGGGCTTCACACTGAAGCTTTCTTT. Translating it yields CASSAGLHTEAFF.

This chain uses TRBV7-8 with TRBJ2-5, with 9 bases that match TRBD2. Trimming at V came to 2 bases and at J to 4 bases, leaving 5 bases not matched to a gene. Germline V gene data show CDR1 as SGHVS and CDR2 as FQNEAQ. The CDR3 runs 15 residues. CDR3 residues: CASSLWAGGTETQYF. DNA of the CDR3: TGTGCCAGCAGCTTATGGGCGGGGGGGACAGAGACCCAGTACTTC. Complete variable domain (other parts from reference TRBV7-8 and TRBJ2-5): GAGVSQSPRYKVAKRGQDVALRCDPISGHVSLFWYQQALGQGPEFLTYFQNEAQLDKSGLPSDRFFAERPEGSVSTLKIQRTQQEDSAVYLCASSLWAGGTETQYFGPGTRLLVL.

The CDR3 region has the DNA TGTGCCAGTAGTATGGGCGTGAATTCACCCCTCCACTTT. This sequence encodes CASSMGVNSPLHF. The rearrangement links TRBV19 to TRBJ1-6; D gene unclear. CDR1 LNHDA and CDR2 SQIVND come from the germline V gene (reference sequence). The V and J ends lost 3 bases and 7 bases respectively, with 7 bases between them. This CDR3 has 13 residues.

The chain recombines TRBV4-2 with TRBJ1-6, with no clear D. The V gene lost 0 bases and the J gene lost 11 bases, with 11 bases spanning the gap. Germline CDR1 and CDR2: LGHNA and YNFKEQ. The CDR3 contains 14 residues. The CDR3: CASSQDGGKTPLHF. The CDR3 DNA reads as TGTGCCAGCAGCCAAGATGGAGGGAAGACACCCCTCCACTTT.

The chain couples TRBV5-4 to TRBJ2-7; TRBD2 matches at 10 bases. Germline CDR1 and CDR2: SGHNT and YYREEE (reference sequence). J was trimmed by 5 bases and V by 4 bases; bases with no gene match: 6. The CDR3 is made up of 14 amino acids. In DNA, the CDR3 is TGTGCCAGCAGCCCACGGCTAGCGGGAGACGAGCAGTACTTC. Its protein is CASSPRLAGDEQYF.

V and J are TRBV19 and TRBJ2-2; TRBD2 aligns across 10 bases. V trimming: 3 bases; J trimming: 8 bases; junction bases outside the gene matches: 6. From germline, CDR1 is LNHDA and CDR2 SQIVND (reference sequence). The CDR3 consists of 15 residues. CDR3 protein: CASSMVLAGAGELFF. The CDR3 coding sequence is TGTGCCAGTAGTATGGTCCTAGCGGGAGCGGGGGAGCTGTTTTTT. The entire variable domain, with the rest obtained from reference TRBV19 and TRBJ2-2, is as follows: DGGITQSPKYLFRKEGQNVTLSCEQNLNHDAMYWYRQDPGQGLRLIYYSQIVNDFQKGDIAEGYSVSREKKESFPLTVTSAQKNPTAFYLCASSMVLAGAGELFFGEGSRLTVL.

The chain joins TRBV19 to TRBJ2-7; a possible D gene is TRBD2 (6 bases). This CDR3 region has 14 residues. Between the trimmed V and J ends, which lost 1 base and 3 bases, there was a span of 10 bases. Germline V gene lookup returns CDR1 LNHDA and CDR2 SQIVND (reference sequence). The CDR3 protein is CASSIGTGDYEQYF. DNA of the CDR3: TGTGCCAGTAGTATAGGGACGGGGGACTACGAGCAGTACTTC. Looking up the rest from reference TRBV19 and TRBJ2-7 gives the full variable domain: DGGITQSPKYLFRKEGQNVTLSCEQNLNHDAMYWYRQDPGQGLRLIYYSQIVNDFQKGDIAEGYSVSREKKESFPLTVTSAQKNPTAFYLCASSIGTGDYEQYFGPGTRLTVT.

The J gene is TRBJ1-5, the V gene TRBV7-2; possible D gene TRBD1, 5 bases. The length of the CDR3 is 15 residues. The V end lost 1 base, the J end lost 6 bases, and 13 bases lay between the germline ends. Germline CDR1 SGHTA, CDR2 FQGNSA. The CDR3 here is CASSLEGARGQPQHF. As DNA, the CDR3 is TGTGCCAGCAGCTTAGAAGGGGCGAGGGGTCAGCCCCAGCATTTT.

The chain couples TRBV9 to TRBJ1-2, with no clear D. The CDR3 sequence is 14 residues long. V lost 0 bases, J lost 4 bases, and 10 bases lay in between. Germline CDR1 reads SGDLS; CDR2 reads YYNGEE. This CDR3 is CASSVGHSPYGYTF. CDR3 sequence (DNA): TGTGCCAGCAGCGTAGGGCACAGCCCCTATGGCTACACCTTC.

This clone was seen only a few times. The J gene is TRBJ1-6, the V gene TRBV5-4, with 9 bases lining up with TRBD1. Trimming removed 5 bases from V and 7 bases from J; junction bases left unmatched: 1. CDR3 length: 13 residues. The V gene's germline CDR1 is SGHNT and CDR2 YYREEE (reference sequence). The CDR3, as DNA: TGTGCCAGCAGGGGGACAGGGAATTCACCCCTCCACTTT. Encoded protein: CASRGTGNSPLHF.

About this clone: Other DNA sequences in this specimen translate into the identical CDR3. The chain employs TRBV6-5 and TRBJ1-2, with D hard to call. CDR1 is MNHEY, CDR2 SVGAGI, per germline. The CDR3 is made up of 14 amino acids. The V end lost 0 bases, the J end lost 2 bases, and 7 bases lay between the germline ends. The CDR3 DNA follows: TGTGCCAGCAGTTACTCGGGTCGGAACTATGGCTACACCTTC. Amino acid sequence: CASSYSGRNYGYTF.